This T cell receptor beta chain derives from a study of T cell repertoires and HLA-DP antigens (dated by TCRdb to 2016 to 2019). Some background on the complete study: The study used an in vitro model of CD4+ T cell alloreactivity in which transduced HeLa cells presented allogeneic HLA-DP. Compared with self, one alloantigen differed at one amino acid in the peptide-binding groove and the other differed at under 11, modelling structurally similar versus dissimilar alloantigens. Of the three donors, two were male and one was female, and their ages ranged from the 18-to-29 age band up to the 60-to-69 age band. An average DNA input of about 220 ng was used for sorted CD137+CD4+ samples, compared with approximately 1,300 ng for pre-culture CD4+ samples.

On this clone itself: It has no known antigen specificity. Per-base quality was not reported, and no clone a single base away is much larger than it.

Magnetic bead negative selection was used to isolate untouched CD4+ T cells from Ficoll-separated PBMC, with an average purity of around 98%. Magnetic beads were used to isolate untouched CD4+ T cells from Ficoll-separated PBMC, giving approximately 98% purity with negligible CD8+ contamination. Donors were a few healthy blood donors whose buffy coats supplied peripheral blood mononuclear cells. All three donors were CMV seronegative. The DNeasy Blood & Tissue Kit was used to extract genomic DNA. TCRB sequencing was performed on genomic DNA from sorted CD137+CD4+ cells and pre-culture CD4+ baseline samples from each subject. The immunoSEQ multiplex PCR, with forward primers for 54 TRBV segments and reverse primers for 13 TRBJ segments, was used to amplify TCRB CDR3 regions. For pre-culture CD4+ samples, sequencing was done at deep resolution with a target of about 220,000 T cell genomes. Sequencing of amplicons was performed on an Illumina HiSeq System, and 87 bp reads covering the CDR3 were generated. In the authors' own workflow: PCR and sequencing errors in the reads were corrected, and CDR3 regions were defined by aligning to IMGT reference sequences. Synthetic template pools were used to estimate counts of templates and unique rearrangements. Clonality was computed by subtracting Pielou's evenness from 1. The Daley-Smith estimator was used to estimate richness. Morisita's index served as the measure of repertoire overlap. Clones present in cultured samples but not detected in the pre-culture repertoire of the same donor were defined as low-abundance clones. TCRdb mirrors the immuneACCESS table, restricted to in-frame sequences. Some clones are absent from its copies; in checked studies, under half trace to an unresolved V gene, and the reason for the others is unknown. That table furnishes V, J and clone size, whereas the DNA furnished D and trimming. The sample contains some 110,000 clones, 80% to 95% of them found a single time. 0.27% of the sample goes to the ten largest clones.

Broader findings and caveats from the paper: Clones undetected before culture had an average cumulative frequency of about 38% against one allele versus approximately 50% against the other. Naive and memory CD4+ repertoires were not analysed separately. Similar clonality (roughly 0.38) was observed for sorted CD137+ cells against both alloantigens, and this clonality was much higher than that observed in pre-culture samples (roughly 0.04). Limitations were identified as the inclusion of only a few donors, the use of a non-physiological HeLa antigen-presenting system, and the use of total CD4+ responder cells.

Reading from cysteine to phenylalanine, the CDR3 counts 13 amino acids. The entry retains the CDR3 DNA only, 39 bases that are in frame from base 1. V is clipped by 0 bases and J by 4 bases, and the sequence between their germline boundaries is 10 bases long. CDR1 and CDR2 (GTSNPN, SVGIG) derive from the germline V gene (reference sequence). The chain was built from TRBV30 and TRBJ2-7; the D gene remains uncertain. The origin of this receptor is a woman aged 18-29 years in good health and CMV-seronegative. Input material: CD4+ T cells from PBMCs. The nucleotide sequence is given as TGTGCCTGGAGTGTAGCCGGTGGGTACGAGCAGTACTTC. Its translation is CAWSVAGGYEQYF.